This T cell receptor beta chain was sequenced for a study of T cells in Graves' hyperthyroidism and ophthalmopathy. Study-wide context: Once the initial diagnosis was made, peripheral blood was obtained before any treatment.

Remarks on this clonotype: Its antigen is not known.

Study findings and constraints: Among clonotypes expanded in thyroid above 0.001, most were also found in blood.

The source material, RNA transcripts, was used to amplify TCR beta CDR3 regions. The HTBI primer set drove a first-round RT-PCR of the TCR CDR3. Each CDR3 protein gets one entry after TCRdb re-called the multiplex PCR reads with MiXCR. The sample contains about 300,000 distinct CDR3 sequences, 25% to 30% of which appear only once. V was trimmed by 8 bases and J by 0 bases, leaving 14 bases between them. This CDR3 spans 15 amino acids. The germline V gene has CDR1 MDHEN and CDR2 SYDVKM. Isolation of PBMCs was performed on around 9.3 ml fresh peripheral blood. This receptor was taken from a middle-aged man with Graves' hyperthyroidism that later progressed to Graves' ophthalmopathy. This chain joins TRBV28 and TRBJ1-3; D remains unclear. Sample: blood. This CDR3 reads CASSYFVSSGNTIYF. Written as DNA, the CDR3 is TGTGCCAGCTCCTATTTTGTGAGCTCTGGAAACACCATATATTTT.